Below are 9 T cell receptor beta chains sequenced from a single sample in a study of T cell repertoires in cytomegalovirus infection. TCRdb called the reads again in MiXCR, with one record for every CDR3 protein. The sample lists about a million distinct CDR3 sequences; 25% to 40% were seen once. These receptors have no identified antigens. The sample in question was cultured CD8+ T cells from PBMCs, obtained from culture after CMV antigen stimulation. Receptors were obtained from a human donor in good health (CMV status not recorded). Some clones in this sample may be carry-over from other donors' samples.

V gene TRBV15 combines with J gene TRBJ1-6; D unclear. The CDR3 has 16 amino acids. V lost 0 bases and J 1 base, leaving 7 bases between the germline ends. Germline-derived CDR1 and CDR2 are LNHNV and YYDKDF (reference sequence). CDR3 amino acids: CATSREAASYNSPLHF. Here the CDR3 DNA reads TGTGCCACCAGCAGAGAGGCCGCATCCTATAATTCACCCCTCCACTTT.

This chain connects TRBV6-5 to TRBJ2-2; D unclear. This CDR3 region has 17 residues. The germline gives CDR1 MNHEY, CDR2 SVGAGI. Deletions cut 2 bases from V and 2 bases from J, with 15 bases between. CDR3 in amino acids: CASSYDLRQLNTGELFF. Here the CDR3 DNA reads TGTGCCAGCAGTTACGACCTCCGACAACTCAACACCGGGGAGCTGTTTTTT.

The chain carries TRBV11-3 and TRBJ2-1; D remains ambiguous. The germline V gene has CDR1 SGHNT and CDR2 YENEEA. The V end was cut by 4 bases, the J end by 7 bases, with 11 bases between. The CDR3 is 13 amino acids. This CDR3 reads CASSYTPWNEQFF. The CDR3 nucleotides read TGTGCCAGCAGCTATACCCCGTGGAATGAGCAGTTCTTC.

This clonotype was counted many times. CDR3 DNA: TGTGCCAGCAGCTTATCCCCGGGGTACGCGGGTAACTATGGCTACACCTTC. This encodes CASSLSPGYAGNYGYTF. The chain combines TRBV7-2 with TRBJ1-2; D is undetermined. The CDR3 runs to 17 residues. Per the germline V gene, CDR1 is SGHTA and CDR2 is FQGNSA. V gave up 2 bases and J gave up 1 base, with 17 bases separating them.

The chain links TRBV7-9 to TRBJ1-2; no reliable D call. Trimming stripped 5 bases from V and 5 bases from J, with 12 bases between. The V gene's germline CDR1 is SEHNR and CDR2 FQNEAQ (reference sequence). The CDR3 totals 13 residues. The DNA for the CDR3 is TGTGCCAGCAGCCGCACTTCCAGTTATGGCTACACCTTC. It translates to CASSRTSSYGYTF.

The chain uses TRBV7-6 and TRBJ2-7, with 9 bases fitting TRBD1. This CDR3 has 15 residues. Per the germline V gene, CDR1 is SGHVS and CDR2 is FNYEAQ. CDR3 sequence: CANSAPGQGTYEQYV. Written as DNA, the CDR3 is TGTGCCAACAGCGCTCCGGGACAGGGAACCTACGAGCAGTACGTC.

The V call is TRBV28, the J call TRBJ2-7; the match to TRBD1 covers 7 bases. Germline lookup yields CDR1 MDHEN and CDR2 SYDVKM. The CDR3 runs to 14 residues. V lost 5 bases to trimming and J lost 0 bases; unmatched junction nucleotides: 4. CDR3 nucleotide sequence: TGTGCCAGCAGTCAGGGACAGCGCTCCTACGAGCAGTACGTC. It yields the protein CASSQGQRSYEQYV.

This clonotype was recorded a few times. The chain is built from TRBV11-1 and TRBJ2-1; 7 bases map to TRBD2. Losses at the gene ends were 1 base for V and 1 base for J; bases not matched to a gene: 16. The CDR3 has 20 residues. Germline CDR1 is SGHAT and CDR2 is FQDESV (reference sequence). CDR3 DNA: TGTGCCAGCAGCTTAGAAGGACTAGTGAAGGCCGGGAGGTCCTACAATGAGCAGTTCTTC. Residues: CASSLEGLVKAGRSYNEQFF.

The CDR3 here is CASSILGGGNDEQFF. CDR3 sequence (DNA): TGTGCCAGTAGTATACTCGGGGGGGGCAACGATGAGCAGTTCTTC. V and J are TRBV19 and TRBJ2-1; 8 bases map to TRBD2. This CDR3 is 15 amino acids long. Per germline, CDR1 LNHDA and CDR2 SQIVND (reference sequence). V was clipped by 2 bases and J by 8 bases; unmatched bases: 8. Supplemented by reference TRBV19 and TRBJ2-1, the full variable domain reads DGGITQSPKYLFRKEGQNVTLSCEQNLNHDAMYWYRQDPGQGLRLIYYSQIVNDFQKGDIAEGYSVSREKKESFPLTVTSAQKNPTAFYLCASSILGGGNDEQFFGPGTRLTVL.